This T cell receptor beta chain was recorded in a study of blood T cell repertoires in COVID-19. Background on the study: Whether acute or convalescent, the COVID-19 samples came from the United States, Italy and Spain. Sample material is recorded as cDNA or gDNA derived from T cells, B-cell-depleted T cells, or PBMCs.

Per the original data handling: Estimation of nucleated cell counts relied on the amplification of reference gene primers. Clones were read by immunoSEQ multiplex PCR, and TCRdb kept only the in-frame ones, dropping some. V, J and clone size reflect that table, while D and trimming were determined from the DNA. The data show tens of thousands of clones, about 85% seen once. CDR1 and CDR2 from the germline V gene are KGHDR and SFDVKD. This CDR3 contains 14 residues. V lost 3 bases and J lost 4, with 10 bases in between. The V and J genes are TRBV24-1 and TRBJ2-3; TRBD2 might be the D (6 bases). The origin of this receptor is a man in his 60s with acute or convalescent COVID-19. The sample comprised peripheral blood. For the CDR3, the DNA is TGTGCCACCAGTGATCCCGGCGGGGCAGATACGCAGTATTTT. Translated, it gives CATSDPGGADTQYF.